These 28 T cell receptor beta chains originate from one sample sequenced in a study of shared clonotypes between healthy human individuals. Here immunoSEQ multiplex PCR was the method, and the copy in TCRdb shows in-frame clones only, minus some. The table includes about half a million clones, 65% to 80% detected once. The specimen sequenced was PBMCs. The receptor set was obtained from a woman aged 40 to 50 in good health. Some clones in this sample may be carry-over from other donors' samples.

In nucleotides, the CDR3 is TGTGCCAGCAGTTTCAGGGCCCTATACTGGGAGACCCAGTACTTC. It codes for CASSFRALYWETQYF. The chain recombines TRBV28 with TRBJ2-5; D is perhaps TRBD1 (5 bases). V lost 3 bases and J 5 bases, leaving 16 bases between the germline ends. Per germline, CDR1 MDHEN and CDR2 SYDVKM. This CDR3 comprises 15 residues. Filled out from reference TRBV28 and TRBJ2-5, the complete variable domain reads DVKVTQSSRYLVKRTGEKVFLECVQDMDHENMFWYRQDPGLGLRLIYFSYDVKMKEKGDIPEGYSVSREKKERFSLILESASTNQTSMYLCASSFRALYWETQYFGPGTRLLVL.

This chain links TRBV7-2 with TRBJ2-2; 9 positions agree with TRBD2. Germline V gene data show CDR1 as SGHTA and CDR2 as FQGNSA. The CDR3 has 15 residues. Trimming took 5 bases from V and 3 from J; bases not matched to a gene: 4. The CDR3 DNA sequence: TGTGCCAGCAGCCCGGGACTAGCCCACACCGGGGAGCTGTTTTTT. Translation gives CASSPGLAHTGELFF.

This chain links TRBV5-4 with TRBJ1-2; no clear D. CDR3 length: 16 residues. V lost 4 bases to trimming and J lost 0 bases, with 16 bases between them. Germline values: CDR1 SGHNT, CDR2 YYREEE (reference sequence). In DNA form, the CDR3 reads TGTGCCAGCAGCCCCACGCTACGGTTAGCTAACTATGGCTACACCTTC. Translation: CASSPTLRLANYGYTF.

The V gene is TRBV28, the J gene TRBJ1-2; the D is unclear. This CDR3 contains 13 residues. V dropped 6 bases and J dropped 2 bases, with 10 bases sitting between them. Germline CDR1 and CDR2: MDHEN and SYDVKM. CDR3 nucleotide sequence: TGTGCCAGCAGCGGCGGTGTCAACTATGGCTACACCTTC. It is translated as CASSGGVNYGYTF.

The V call is TRBV15, the J call TRBJ2-5; either TRBD1 or TRBD2 may supply D (5 bases each). V was clipped by 0 bases and J by 5 bases, with 16 bases between them. This CDR3 spans 16 amino acids. Germline-derived CDR1 and CDR2 are LNHNV and YYDKDF (reference sequence). The CDR3 nucleotides read TGTGCCACCAGCAGAGATCTAGGGCAGGGAGACGAGACCCAGTACTTC. Its protein is CATSRDLGQGDETQYF.

This clone appeared a single time. This sequence joins TRBV5-4 and TRBJ2-2, with 8 bases fitting TRBD1. The CDR3 totals 15 residues. CDR1 and CDR2 from the germline V gene are SGHNT and YYREEE (reference sequence). With V trimmed by 4 bases and J by 5 bases, 7 bases remained unmatched. CDR3 loop: CASSRDRGDTGELFF. The DNA for the CDR3 is TGTGCCAGCAGCAGAGACAGGGGAGATACCGGGGAGCTGTTTTTT.

V usage is TRBV7-8 and J usage is TRBJ1-5, with 7 bases identical to TRBD1. CDR1 and CDR2 from the germline V gene are SGHVS and FQNEAQ. CDR3 length: 14 residues. V shed 3 bases, J shed 2 bases, and the junction held 1 base outside the gene matches. The CDR3 region is CASSFDRGNQPQHF. CDR3 DNA sequence: TGTGCCAGCAGCTTCGACAGGGGCAATCAGCCCCAGCATTTT.

The chain recombines TRBV7-8 with TRBJ2-2; D is ambiguous. Germline CDR1 is SGHVS and CDR2 is FQNEAQ. Trimming took 4 bases from V and 4 from J, leaving 16 bases between them. The CDR3 sequence is 16 residues long. CDR3 DNA: TGTGCCAGCAGCTCCTACTACGCCCTGAGCACCGGGGAGCTGTTTTTT. Protein: CASSSYYALSTGELFF.

There are a few counts of this clone. The V gene is TRBV29-1, the J gene TRBJ1-5; D uncertain. This CDR3 is built from 13 residues. Germline V gene data show CDR1 as SQVTM and CDR2 as ANQGSEA. The ends were cut back, 5 bases at V and 11 bases at J, with 19 bases in the middle. The CDR3 reads CSVLLSDGRTQHF. As DNA, the CDR3 is TGCAGCGTTTTGTTATCAGACGGACGGACCCAGCATTTT.

The chain links TRBV27 to TRBJ2-2, with D possibly TRBD1 on 6 matching bases. The germline gives CDR1 MNHEY, CDR2 SMNVEV (reference sequence). Trimming pared 2 bases from V and 4 bases from J, leaving 11 bases between. The CDR3 covers 15 residues. The CDR3 loop reads CASSLVGTLTGELFF. The CDR3 DNA sequence: TGTGCCAGCAGTTTAGTCGGGACACTCACCGGGGAGCTGTTTTTT.

V gene TRBV29-1 combines with J gene TRBJ2-2; 7 bases fit TRBD2. The germline V gene encodes CDR1 SQVTM and CDR2 ANQGSEA. There are 15 residues in the CDR3. Trimming at V came to 3 bases and at J to 1 base, leaving 5 bases not matched to a gene. CDR3: CSVDRGRGNTGELFF. The DNA for the CDR3 is TGCAGCGTTGATCGAGGGAGGGGGAACACCGGGGAGCTGTTTTTT.

This chain connects TRBV25-1 to TRBJ1-2; a weak D match, TRBD1 (6 bases). Germline V gene sequence: CDR1 MGHDK, CDR2 SYGVNS. V was clipped by 1 base and J by 2 bases, with 17 bases between them. The CDR3 contains 17 residues. The CDR3 region is CASSELGTGQQNYGYTF. The CDR3 DNA sequence: TGTGCCAGCAGTGAATTAGGTACGGGACAACAGAACTATGGCTACACCTTC.

The chain carries TRBV6-1 and TRBJ2-7; D perhaps matches TRBD1 (7 bases). The V and J ends lost 3 bases and 4 bases respectively, with 22 bases between them. The CDR3 covers 17 residues. Germline V CDR1 and CDR2: MNHNS, SASEGT. In nucleotides, the CDR3 is TGTGCCAGCAGTGAGAGACAGGGACTCCTAAGACATTACGAGCAGTACTTC. Its translation is CASSERQGLLRHYEQYF.

In regard to this clone: The sample has other DNA sequences that encode this CDR3 too. V usage is TRBV20-1 and J usage is TRBJ2-5, with no clear D. V was clipped by 6 bases and J by 1 base, with 6 bases between them. Germline loops: CDR1 DFQATT, CDR2 SNEGSKA (reference sequence). This CDR3 is 11 amino acids long. CDR3 region: CSASPQETQYF. The CDR3 region has the DNA TGCAGTGCAAGCCCCCAAGAGACCCAGTACTTC.

V gene TRBV28 combines with J gene TRBJ2-1; D is unresolved. Trimming cost V 10 bases and J 1 base, with 8 bases left between them. Germline CDR1 is MDHEN and CDR2 is SYDVKM. This CDR3 has 12 amino acids. CDR3 sequence reads: CATVGSYNEQFF. CDR3 sequence (DNA): TGTGCCACTGTTGGTTCCTACAATGAGCAGTTCTTC.

V gene TRBV4-3 combines with J gene TRBJ1-3, with no clear D. Germline CDR1 and CDR2: LGHNA and YSLEER. V shed 0 bases and J shed 0 bases, with 6 bases lying between them. The CDR3 spans 15 residues. The CDR3 nucleotides are TGCGCCAGCAGCCAAGATCGCAGCTCTGGAAACACCATATATTTT. This codes for CASSQDRSSGNTIYF.

This chain's CDR3 is CASSLDLGTDTQYF. The CDR3 coding sequence is TGTGCCAGCAGCTTGGATCTAGGTACAGATACGCAGTATTTT. The rearrangement joins TRBV5-4 to TRBJ2-3; no clear D gene. Germline V gene lookup returns CDR1 SGHNT and CDR2 YYREEE (reference sequence). The V end lost 0 bases, the J end lost 3 bases, and 8 bases lay between the germline ends. CDR3 length equals 14 residues.

This clone was observed once. Other DNA sequences in this sample translate to the same CDR3. DNA of the CDR3: TGTGCCAGCAGCTCCGGACTAGCGGTTTACAATGAGCAGTTCTTC. As protein: CASSSGLAVYNEQFF. The gene calls are TRBV11-2 and TRBJ2-1, with 10 positions matching TRBD2. The V gene end was trimmed by 4 bases and the J gene end by 4 bases; junction bases not matched to a gene: 4. The CDR3 is 15 residues long. Germline CDR1 reads SGHAT; CDR2 reads FQNNGV.

The count of this clone is one. V is TRBV7-6 and J is TRBJ2-5, with TRBD1 identical over 7 bases. This CDR3 contains 15 residues. From germline, CDR1 is SGHVS and CDR2 FNYEAQ. Trimming cost V 2 bases and J 4 bases; bases outside gene matches: 7. CDR3 loop: CASSLSQGFTETQYF. Here the CDR3 DNA reads TGTGCCAGCAGCTTATCACAGGGGTTCACAGAGACCCAGTACTTC. Full variable domain (missing parts from reference TRBV7-6 and TRBJ2-5): GAGVSQSPRYKVTKRGQDVALRCDPISGHVSLYWYRQALGQGPEFLTYFNYEAQQDKSGLPNDRFSAERPEGSISTLTIQRTEQRDSAMYRCASSLSQGFTETQYFGPGTRLLVL.

The chain recombines TRBV2 with TRBJ1-2, with TRBD1 matching 8 bases. The CDR3 totals 12 residues. The V and J ends lost 8 bases and 7 bases, in that order; junction bases with no gene match: 6. Germline assignment: CDR1 SNHLY and CDR2 FYNNEI. Written as DNA, the CDR3 is TGTGCCAGCTGCATGACAGGGGCTGGCTACACCTTC. Translation: CASCMTGAGYTF.

The chain joins TRBV5-1 to TRBJ2-2; 8 bases agree with TRBD1. This CDR3 contains 15 residues. Germline-derived CDR1 and CDR2 are SGHRS and YFSETQ. The V and J ends lost 6 bases and 2 bases, in that order; junction bases with no gene match: 6. The CDR3 spells CASTKTGVNTGELFF. The CDR3 nucleotides read TGCGCCAGCACCAAGACAGGGGTAAACACCGGGGAGCTGTTTTTT.

This clone was picked up a small number of times. This rearrangement joins TRBV7-8 to TRBJ1-1; D gene uncertain. From germline, CDR1 is SGHVS and CDR2 FQNEAQ. The CDR3 sequence is 13 residues long. The V end was cut by 3 bases, the J end by 4 bases, with 9 bases between. The CDR3 DNA follows: TGTGCCAGCAGCTTTGCCTGGGCCACTGAAGCTTTCTTT. This encodes CASSFAWATEAFF.

Concerning this clone itself: At one end, the junction sequence differs from germline, possibly due to a read error. The V and J genes are TRBV30 and TRBJ2-7; D is possibly TRBD1 or TRBD2 (5 bases each). Germline V lookup: CDR1 GTSNPN, CDR2 SVGIG (reference sequence). The CDR3 is made up of 13 amino acids. The CDR3 nucleotides read TGTGCCTGGAGGGGGCGGGCCTCCTACGAGCAGTGCTTC. It specifies CAWRGRASYEQCF.

This rearrangement joins TRBV7-2 to TRBJ2-5; D unclear. With 1 base removed from V and 2 bases from J, the gap between germline ends came to 11 bases. The CDR3 is 15 amino acids. CDR1 is SGHTA, CDR2 FQGNSA, per germline. The CDR3 sequence: CASSLVVMGQETQYF. The CDR3 bases are TGTGCCAGCAGCTTAGTTGTTATGGGTCAAGAGACCCAGTACTTC.

The CDR3 region is CASSQDQGPETQYF. The CDR3, as DNA: TGCGCCAGCAGCCAAGATCAGGGGCCGGAGACCCAGTACTTC. The chain recombines TRBV4-1 with TRBJ2-5; TRBD1 might be the D (6 bases). The V and J ends lost 0 bases and 5 bases respectively, with 10 bases between them. CDR1 is MGHRA and CDR2 is YSYEKL in the germline V gene. The CDR3 is 14 amino acids.

This clone was seen ten or more times. The same CDR3 is also encoded by other DNA sequences in this sample. The chain combines TRBV7-6 with TRBJ2-2; D is perhaps TRBD2 (5 bases). Looked up from germline, CDR1 is SGHVS and CDR2 is FNYEAQ. The CDR3 has 14 amino acids. Trimming took off 5 bases at V and 3 bases at J, with 10 bases between the two ends. The CDR3 sequence: CASSQTIDTGELFF. Here the CDR3 DNA reads TGTGCCAGCAGCCAGACTATCGACACCGGGGAGCTGTTTTTT.

This chain uses TRBV6-1 with TRBJ2-3, with a weak D call TRBD2 (5 bases). The germline V gene encodes CDR1 MNHNS and CDR2 SASEGT. The CDR3 is 15 amino acids. V shed 5 bases and J shed 2 bases, with 14 bases lying between them. This CDR3 reads CASSSSWTVTDTQYF. In DNA, the CDR3 is TGTGCCAGCAGTTCATCCTGGACTGTCACAGATACGCAGTATTTT.

The rearrangement uses TRBV19 and TRBJ2-2, with D uncertain. The CDR3 spans 13 residues. The germline V gene encodes CDR1 LNHDA and CDR2 SQIVND (reference sequence). V was clipped by 3 bases and J by 6 bases, with 8 bases between them. The CDR3 is CASSIGYPGELFF. The CDR3 bases are TGTGCCAGTAGTATCGGGTACCCCGGGGAGCTGTTTTTT.